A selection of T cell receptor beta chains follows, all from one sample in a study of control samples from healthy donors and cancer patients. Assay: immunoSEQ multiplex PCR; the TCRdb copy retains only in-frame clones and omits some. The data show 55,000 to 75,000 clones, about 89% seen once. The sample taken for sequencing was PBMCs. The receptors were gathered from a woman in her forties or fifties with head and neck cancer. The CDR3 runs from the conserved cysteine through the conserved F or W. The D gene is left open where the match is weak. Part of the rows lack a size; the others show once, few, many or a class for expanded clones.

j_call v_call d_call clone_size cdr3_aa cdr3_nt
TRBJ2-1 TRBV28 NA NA CASSLNEQFF TGTGCCAGCAGTTTAAATGAGCAGTTCTTC
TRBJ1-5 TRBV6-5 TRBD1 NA CASRQGGNQPQHF TGTGCCAGCAGACAGGGGGGCAATCAGCCCCAGCATTTT
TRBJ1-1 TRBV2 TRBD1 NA CASRGQGAPGTEAFF TGTGCCAGCAGAGGACAGGGGGCGCCGGGGACTGAAGCTTTCTTT
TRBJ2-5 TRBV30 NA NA CAWGQGETQYF TGTGCCTGGGGGCAGGGAGAGACCCAGTACTTC
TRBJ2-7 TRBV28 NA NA CASTLGGRAYEQYF TGTGCCAGCACTCTAGGGGGGCGCGCCTACGAGCAGTACTTC
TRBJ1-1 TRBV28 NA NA CASSNGGGNTEAFF TGTGCCAGCAGCAACGGGGGCGGGAACACTGAAGCTTTCTTT
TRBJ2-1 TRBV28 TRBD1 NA CASSPPGQGMNEQFF TGTGCCAGCAGTCCCCCGGGACAGGGGATGAATGAGCAGTTCTTC
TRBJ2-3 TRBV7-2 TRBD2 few CASSVSGTSVADTQYF TGTGCCAGCAGCGTTTCCGGGACTAGCGTAGCAGATACGCAGTATTTT
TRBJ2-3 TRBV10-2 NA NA CASSVTDTQYF TGCGCCAGCAGTGTTACAGATACGCAGTATTTT
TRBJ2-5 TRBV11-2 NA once CASSLGGGLETQYF TGTGCCAGCAGCTTAGGTGGGGGTTTGGAGACCCAGTACTTC
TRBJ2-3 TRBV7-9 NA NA CASSLAPGFTDTQYF TGTGCCAGCAGCTTAGCCCCCGGGTTCACAGATACGCAGTATTTT
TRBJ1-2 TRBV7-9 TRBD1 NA CASSLELKSGTANYGYTF TGTGCCAGCAGCTTAGAACTAAAATCCGGGACAGCGAACTATGGCTACACCTTC
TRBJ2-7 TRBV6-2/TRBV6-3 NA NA CASSYQWTAYEQYF TGTGCCAGCAGTTACCAATGGACAGCTTACGAGCAGTACTTC
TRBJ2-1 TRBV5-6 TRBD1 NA CASSSYLTGVGGEQFF TGTGCCAGCAGCTCCTACCTGACAGGGGTAGGAGGTGAGCAGTTCTTC
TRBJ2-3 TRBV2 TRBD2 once CASKPGLAGLGGGTDTQYF TGTGCCAGCAAACCGGGACTAGCGGGGCTGGGAGGTGGCACAGATACGCAGTATTTT
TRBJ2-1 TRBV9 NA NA CASSVEVLVESEQFF TGTGCCAGCAGCGTAGAGGTCCTCGTCGAAAGTGAGCAGTTCTTC
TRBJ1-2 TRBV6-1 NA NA CASSERINYGYTF TGTGCCAGCAGTGAAAGGATCAACTATGGCTACACCTTC
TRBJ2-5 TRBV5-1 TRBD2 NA CASSLGGRGGIETQYF TGCGCCAGCAGCTTGGGAGGCCGGGGGGGCATAGAGACCCAGTACTTC
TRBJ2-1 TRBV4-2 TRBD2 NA CASSQEVAGEPYNEQFF TGTGCCAGCAGCCAAGAGGTTGCGGGGGAACCCTACAATGAGCAGTTCTTC
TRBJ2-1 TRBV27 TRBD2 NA CASSLGTSGGHYNEQFF TGTGCCAGCAGCCTCGGGACTAGCGGGGGCCACTACAATGAGCAGTTCTTC
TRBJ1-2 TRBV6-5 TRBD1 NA CASSRTGDYGYTF TGTGCCAGCAGTCGGACAGGGGACTATGGCTACACCTTC
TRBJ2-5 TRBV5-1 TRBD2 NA CASSLGLAGGLQETQYF TGCGCCAGCAGCTTGGGACTAGCGGGGGGCCTGCAAGAGACCCAGTACTTC
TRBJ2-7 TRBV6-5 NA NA CASQLRSGEQYF TGTGCCAGCCAGTTACGATCGGGAGAGCAGTACTTC
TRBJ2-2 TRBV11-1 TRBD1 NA CASSLGSEGGIGELFF TGTGCCAGCAGCTTAGGTTCAGAAGGGGGCATCGGGGAGCTGTTTTTT
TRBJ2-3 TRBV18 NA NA CASSPSKPPTDTQYF TGTGCCAGCTCACCGTCGAAGCCTCCCACAGATACGCAGTATTTT
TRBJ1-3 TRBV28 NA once CASSSWGFSGNTIYF TGTGCCAGCAGTTCTTGGGGCTTCTCTGGAAACACCATATATTTT
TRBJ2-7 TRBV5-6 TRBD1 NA CASSPRTGGREQYF TGTGCCAGCAGCCCCCGGACAGGGGGTCGCGAGCAGTACTTC
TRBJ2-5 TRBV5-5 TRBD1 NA CASSFEGAETQYF TGTGCCAGCAGCTTCGAGGGGGCTGAGACCCAGTACTTC
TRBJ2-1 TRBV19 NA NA CASSNRQNEQFF TGTGCCAGTAGCAACAGGCAAAATGAGCAGTTCTTC
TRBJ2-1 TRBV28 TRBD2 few CASRPNSGGSYDEQFF TGTGCCAGCAGACCGAATAGCGGGGGCTCCTACGATGAGCAGTTCTTC
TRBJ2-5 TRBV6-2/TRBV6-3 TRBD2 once CASSWSLAGGFYETQYF TGTGCCAGCAGCTGGAGCCTAGCGGGGGGATTCTATGAGACCCAGTACTTC
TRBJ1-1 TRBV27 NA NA CASSLYTRRGTEAFF TGTGCCAGCAGTTTATACACAAGAAGAGGGACTGAAGCTTTCTTT
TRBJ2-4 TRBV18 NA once CASSPEAAKNIQYF TGTGCCAGCTCACCAGAGGCAGCCAAAAACATTCAGTACTTC